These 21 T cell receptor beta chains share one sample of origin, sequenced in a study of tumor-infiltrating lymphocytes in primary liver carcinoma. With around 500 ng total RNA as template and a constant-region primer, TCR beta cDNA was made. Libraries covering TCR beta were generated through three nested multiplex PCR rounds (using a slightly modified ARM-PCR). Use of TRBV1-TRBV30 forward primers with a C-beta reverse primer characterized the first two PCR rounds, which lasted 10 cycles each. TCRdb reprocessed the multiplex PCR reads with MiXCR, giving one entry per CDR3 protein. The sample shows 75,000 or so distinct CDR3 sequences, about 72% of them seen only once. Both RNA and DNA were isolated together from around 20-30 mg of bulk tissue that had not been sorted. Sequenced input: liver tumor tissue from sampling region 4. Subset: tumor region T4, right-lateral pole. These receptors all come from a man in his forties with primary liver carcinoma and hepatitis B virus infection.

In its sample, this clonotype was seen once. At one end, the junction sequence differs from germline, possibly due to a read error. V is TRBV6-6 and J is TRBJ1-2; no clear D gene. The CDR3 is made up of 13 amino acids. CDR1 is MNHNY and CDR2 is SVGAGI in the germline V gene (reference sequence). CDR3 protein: CASLTSSNYGYAF. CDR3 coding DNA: TGTGCCAGCCTAACATCTTCTAACTATGGCTACGCCTTC.

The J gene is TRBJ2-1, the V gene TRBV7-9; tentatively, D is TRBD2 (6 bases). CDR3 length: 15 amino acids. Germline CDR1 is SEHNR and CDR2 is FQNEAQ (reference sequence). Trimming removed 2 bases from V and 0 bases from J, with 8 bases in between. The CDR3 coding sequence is TGTGCCAGCAGCTTACTAGCGAGCTCCTACAATGAGCAGTTCTTC. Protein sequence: CASSLLASSYNEQFF.

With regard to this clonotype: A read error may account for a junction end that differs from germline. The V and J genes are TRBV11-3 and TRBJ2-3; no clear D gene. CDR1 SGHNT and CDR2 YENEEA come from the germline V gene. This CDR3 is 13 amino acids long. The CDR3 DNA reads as TGTGCCAACAGCTGGAGTGAGGCAGATACGCGGTATTTT. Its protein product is CANSWSEADTRYF.

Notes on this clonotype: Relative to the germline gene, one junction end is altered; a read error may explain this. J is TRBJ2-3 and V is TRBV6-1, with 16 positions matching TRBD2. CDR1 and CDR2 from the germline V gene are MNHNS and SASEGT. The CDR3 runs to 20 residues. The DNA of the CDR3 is TGTGCCGGCAGCCTTAGACCGGGACTAGCGGGAGGGCCCGGCACAGATACACAGTATTTT. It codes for CAGSLRPGLAGGPGTDTQYF.

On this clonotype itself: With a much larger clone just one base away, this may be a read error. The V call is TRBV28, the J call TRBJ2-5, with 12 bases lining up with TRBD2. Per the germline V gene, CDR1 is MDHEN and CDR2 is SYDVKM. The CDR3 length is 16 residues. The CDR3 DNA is TGTGCCAGCCGTCTAGCGGGAGGGAGCTTACAAGGGACCCAGTACTTC. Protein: CASRLAGGSLQGTQYF.

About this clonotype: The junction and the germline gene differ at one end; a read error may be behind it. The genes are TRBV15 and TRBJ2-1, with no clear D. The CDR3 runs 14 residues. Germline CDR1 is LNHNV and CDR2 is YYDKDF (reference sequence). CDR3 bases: TGTGTCACCAGCAGAGATCTGGTAAGCGATGAGCAGTTCTTC. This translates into CVTSRDLVSDEQFF.

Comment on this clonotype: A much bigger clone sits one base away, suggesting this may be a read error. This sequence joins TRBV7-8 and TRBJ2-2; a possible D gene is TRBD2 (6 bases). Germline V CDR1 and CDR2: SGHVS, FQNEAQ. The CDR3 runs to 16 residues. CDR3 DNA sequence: TGTGCCAGCAGCTCCGGACTATCTCCAACAACCGGGGGGCTGTTTTTT. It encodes CASSSGLSPTTGGLFF.

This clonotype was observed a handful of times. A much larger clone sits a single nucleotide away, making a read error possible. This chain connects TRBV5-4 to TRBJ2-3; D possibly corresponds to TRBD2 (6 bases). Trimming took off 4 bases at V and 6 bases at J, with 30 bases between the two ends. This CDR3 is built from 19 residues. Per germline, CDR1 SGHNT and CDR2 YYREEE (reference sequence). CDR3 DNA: TGTGCCAGCAGCCCGGCGGAACTAGTGGGAGGACCTAAATTTGATACGCAGTATTTT. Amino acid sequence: CASSPAELVGGPKFDTQYF.

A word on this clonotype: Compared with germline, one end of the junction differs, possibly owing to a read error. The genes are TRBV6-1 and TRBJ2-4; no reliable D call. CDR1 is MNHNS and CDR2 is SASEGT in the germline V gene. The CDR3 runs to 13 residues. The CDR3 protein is CTSLGPPENIQYF. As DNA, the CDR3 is TGCACCAGCCTCGGCCCCCCGGAAAACATTCAGTACTTC.

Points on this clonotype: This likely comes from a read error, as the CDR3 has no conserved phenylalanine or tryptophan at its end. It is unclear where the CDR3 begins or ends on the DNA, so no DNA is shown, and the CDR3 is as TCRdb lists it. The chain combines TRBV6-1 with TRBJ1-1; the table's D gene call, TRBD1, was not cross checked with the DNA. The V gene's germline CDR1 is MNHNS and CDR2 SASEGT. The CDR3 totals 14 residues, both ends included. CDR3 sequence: CASRARGAISEALL.

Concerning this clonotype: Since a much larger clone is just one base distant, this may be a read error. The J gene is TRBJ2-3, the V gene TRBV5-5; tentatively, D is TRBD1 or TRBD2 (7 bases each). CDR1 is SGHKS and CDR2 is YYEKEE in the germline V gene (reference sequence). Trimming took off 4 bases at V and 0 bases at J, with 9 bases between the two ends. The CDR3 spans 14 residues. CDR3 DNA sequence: TGTGCCAGCAGCCAGGGGGGGAGCACAGATACGCAGTATTTT. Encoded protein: CASSQGGSTDTQYF.

CDR3 sequence: CASSVDEGRGNTEAFF. CDR3 nucleotides: TGTGCCAGCAGCGTAGATGAAGGGAGGGGGAACACTGAAGCTTTCTTT. The chain joins TRBV9 to TRBJ1-1, with D perhaps matching TRBD1 (5 bases). In germline, CDR1 is SGDLS, CDR2 YYNGEE. V dropped 0 bases and J dropped 1 base, with 13 bases sitting between them. This CDR3 comprises 16 residues.

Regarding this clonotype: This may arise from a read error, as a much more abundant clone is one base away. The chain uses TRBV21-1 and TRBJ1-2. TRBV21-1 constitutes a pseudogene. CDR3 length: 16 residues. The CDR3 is CASSKSEEHGESGYTF. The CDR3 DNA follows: TGTGCCAGCAGCAAAAGTGAAGAACACGGAGAAAGCGGCTACACCTTC.

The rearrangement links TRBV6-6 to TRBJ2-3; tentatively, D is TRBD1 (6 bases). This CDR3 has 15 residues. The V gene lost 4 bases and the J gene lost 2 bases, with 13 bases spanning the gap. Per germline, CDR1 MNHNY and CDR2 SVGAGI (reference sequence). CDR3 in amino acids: CASSFLWTVTDTQYF. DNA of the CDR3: TGTGCCAGCAGTTTCTTGTGGACAGTCACAGATACGCAGTATTTT.

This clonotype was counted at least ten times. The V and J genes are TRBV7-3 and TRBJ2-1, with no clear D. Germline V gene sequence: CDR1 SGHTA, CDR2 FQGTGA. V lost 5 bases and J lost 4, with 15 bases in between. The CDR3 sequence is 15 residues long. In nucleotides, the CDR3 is TGTGCCAGCAGCCCGAATGCCGGGTCTTACAATGAGCAGTTCTTC. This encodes CASSPNAGSYNEQFF.

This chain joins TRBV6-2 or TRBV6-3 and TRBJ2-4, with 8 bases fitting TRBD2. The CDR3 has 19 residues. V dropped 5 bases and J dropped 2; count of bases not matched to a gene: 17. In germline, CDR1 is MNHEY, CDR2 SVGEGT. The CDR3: CASSLPGLGVSLTKNIQYF. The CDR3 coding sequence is TGTGCCAGCAGTCTACCGGGACTAGGCGTCTCACTAACCAAAAACATTCAGTACTTC.

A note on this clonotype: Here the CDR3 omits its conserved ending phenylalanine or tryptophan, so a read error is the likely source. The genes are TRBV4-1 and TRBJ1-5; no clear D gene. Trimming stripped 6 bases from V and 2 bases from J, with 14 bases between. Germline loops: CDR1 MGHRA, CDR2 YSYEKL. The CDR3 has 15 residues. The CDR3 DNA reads TGCGCCAGCAGGCTCACTTGGTCGGGCAATCAGCCCCAGCATATT. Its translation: CASRLTWSGNQPQHI.

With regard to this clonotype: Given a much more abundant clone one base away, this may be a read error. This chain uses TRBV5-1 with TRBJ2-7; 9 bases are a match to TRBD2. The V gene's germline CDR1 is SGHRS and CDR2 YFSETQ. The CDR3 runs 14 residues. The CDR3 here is CASSRTSGSYEQHF. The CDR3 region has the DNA TGCGCCAGCAGCAGAACTAGCGGGTCCTACGAGCAGCACTTC.

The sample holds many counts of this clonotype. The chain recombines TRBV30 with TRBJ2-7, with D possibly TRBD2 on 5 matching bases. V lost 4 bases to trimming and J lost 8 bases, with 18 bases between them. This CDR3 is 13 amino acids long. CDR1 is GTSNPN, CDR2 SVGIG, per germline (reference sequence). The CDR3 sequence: CAWIRDQYGKQYF. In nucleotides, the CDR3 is TGTGCCTGGATCCGCGACCAATACGGGAAGCAGTACTTC.

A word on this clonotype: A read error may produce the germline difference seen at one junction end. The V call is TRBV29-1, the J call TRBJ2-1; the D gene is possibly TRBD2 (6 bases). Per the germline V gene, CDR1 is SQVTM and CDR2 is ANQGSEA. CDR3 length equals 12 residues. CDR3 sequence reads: CSILGLYNEQFF. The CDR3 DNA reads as TGTAGCATCTTGGGACTCTACAATGAGCAGTTCTTC.

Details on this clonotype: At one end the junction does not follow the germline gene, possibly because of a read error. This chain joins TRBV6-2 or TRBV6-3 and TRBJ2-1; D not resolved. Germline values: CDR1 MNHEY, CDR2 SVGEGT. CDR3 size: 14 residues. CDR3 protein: CVSSYGPEASEQFF. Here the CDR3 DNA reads TGTGTCAGCAGTTACGGCCCAGAGGCGAGTGAGCAGTTCTTC.